Listed below are T cell receptor beta chains from one sample, sequenced in a study of CXCR3-negative and CXCR3-positive naive CD8 T cells. TCRdb reanalyzed the 5' RACE reads and collapses them to one entry per CDR3 protein, without DNA. Listed are around 84,000 distinct CDR3 sequences; around 0.82% falls within the top ten. The sample consisted of naive CXCR3+ CD8+ T cells from blood. These receptors originate from a human donor in good health. Some clones in this sample may be carry-over from other donors' samples. CDR3s include the opening cysteine and the closing phenylalanine or tryptophan. Clone size is not always given. Where it is, it says once, few, many or a class for expanded clones.

clone_size cdr3_length j_call v_call cdr3_aa
. 11 TRBJ2-2 TRBV5-1 CASSLPGELFF
. 15 TRBJ1-1 TRBV7-9 CASSLSGPVGTEAFF
. 13 TRBJ2-5 TRBV12-3/TRBV12-4 CASSRTSWETQYF
. 15 TRBJ2-5 TRBV5-6 CASSSEGGVWETQYF
. 15 TRBJ2-7 TRBV4-1 CASSELLAGRDEQYF
. 14 TRBJ2-7 TRBV28 CAISREVFSYEQYF
. 13 TRBJ1-1 TRBV29-1 CSVVQGLYTEAFF
. 14 TRBJ2-1 TRBV3-1 CASSQGGQGNEQFF
. 12 TRBJ1-1 TRBV12-3/TRBV12-4 CASSLWRTEAFF
. 15 TRBJ2-3 TRBV7-9 CASSPGTSGEDTQYF
. 16 TRBJ2-2 TRBV11-3 CASSFLAGTNTGELFF
medium-sized 15 TRBJ1-6 TRBV10-1 CASRLRSSYNSPLHF
. 15 TRBJ1-2 TRBV7-9 CASSLGAGPRYGYTF
. 16 TRBJ1-1 TRBV28 CASSLITDIMNTEAFF
. 15 TRBJ2-5 TRBV6-2/TRBV6-3 CASSYPKRGQETQYF
. 14 TRBJ2-7 TRBV25-1 CASSLGTGTYEQYF
. 14 TRBJ2-7 TRBV3-1 CASSQEVGGSEQYF
. 13 TRBJ2-5 TRBV5-4 CASSFGQGETQYF
. 14 TRBJ2-7 TRBV20-1 CSAKGQGSSTRQYF
. 15 TRBJ2-2 TRBV18 CASSPVETGTGELFF
. 17 TRBJ2-7 TRBV28 CASSSGRESPLFYEQYF
. 14 TRBJ2-7 TRBV6-5 CASGTRNGAHEQYF
. 17 TRBJ2-1 TRBV6-6 CASSYSSRDRGRNEQFF
. 12 TRBJ2-1 TRBV3-1 CASSGDLNEQFF
. 12 TRBJ2-7 TRBV29-1 CSAVGGTYEQYF
. 13 TRBJ2-7 TRBV9 CASSAGDSYEQYF
. 11 TRBJ1-1 TRBV7-9 CASSLGQEAFF
. 16 TRBJ2-3 TRBV25-1 CASSETVGPSPDTQYF
. 17 TRBJ2-7 TRBV28 CASSLPFRQGPFYEQYF
. 15 TRBJ1-6 TRBV7-9 CASSLSDNINSPLHF
. 18 TRBJ2-5 TRBV15 CATSRDPGDTLVQQTQYF
. 12 TRBJ1-1 TRBV2 CASGQGYTEAFF
. 12 TRBJ2-7 TRBV12-3/TRBV12-4 CASRGADYEQYF
. 15 TRBJ1-2 TRBV15 CATSRDFGNDYGYTF
. 16 TRBJ1-2 TRBV29-1 CSVEIREPPANYGYTF
. 17 TRBJ1-4 TRBV28 CASSLTGGGPLNEKLFF
. 17 TRBJ2-7 TRBV14 CASSQDPFVGRSYEQYF
. 14 TRBJ2-4 TRBV13 CASSDTGGDDIQYF
. 16 TRBJ2-5 TRBV27 CASSQYRGPLEETQYF
. 15 TRBJ2-7 TRBV4-3 CASSQGQGGAYEQYF
. 15 TRBJ2-1 TRBV4-1 CASSATYGGANEQFF
. 16 TRBJ2-2 TRBV6-2/TRBV6-3 CASSYGPGGGTGELFF
. 14 TRBJ2-7 TRBV3-1 CASSYGTGGYEQYF
. 14 TRBJ2-1 TRBV5-1 CASRIGGLYNEQFF
. 14 TRBJ2-1 TRBV7-9 CASSRTGGYNEQFF
. 16 TRBJ2-3 TRBV15 CATSKMPGASTDTQYF
. 16 TRBJ2-1 TRBV20-1 CSAPGDWRGSYNEQFF
. 15 TRBJ1-1 TRBV4-3 CASSPSGTVDTEAFF
. 14 TRBJ2-7 TRBV7-9 CASSSQVDSYEQYF
. 13 TRBJ2-7 TRBV6-6 CASRTGETYEQYF
. 13 TRBJ1-1 TRBV20-1 CSARLMEGTEAFF
. 17 TRBJ2-2 TRBV4-3 CASSQPGLATNTGELFF
. 14 TRBJ2-2 TRBV28 CASSFQLGTGELFF
. 15 TRBJ2-7 TRBV7-6 CASSPRGLGPGEQYF
. 13 TRBJ1-6 TRBV28 CASSLDGDSPLHF
. 15 TRBJ2-7 TRBV7-2 CASSAGLAGAYEQYF
. 17 TRBJ1-2 TRBV12-5 CASGLEGTAAVHYGYTF
. 13 TRBJ2-1 TRBV29-1 CSVDEGGADEQFF
. 16 TRBJ2-6 TRBV6-5 CASESSSVSGANVLTF